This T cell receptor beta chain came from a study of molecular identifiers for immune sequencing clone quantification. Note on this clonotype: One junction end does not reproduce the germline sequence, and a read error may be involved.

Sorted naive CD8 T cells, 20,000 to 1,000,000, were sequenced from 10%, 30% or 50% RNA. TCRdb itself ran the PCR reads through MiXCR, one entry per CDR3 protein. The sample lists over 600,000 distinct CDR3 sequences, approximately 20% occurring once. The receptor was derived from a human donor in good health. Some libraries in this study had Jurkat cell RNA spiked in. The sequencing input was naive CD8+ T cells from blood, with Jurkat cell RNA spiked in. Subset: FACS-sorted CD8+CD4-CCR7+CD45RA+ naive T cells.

The CDR3 protein is CARLWEGVYEQHF. As DNA, the CDR3 is TGCGCCAGACTTTGGGAAGGGGTCTACGAGCAGCACTTC. This chain links TRBV10-1 with TRBJ2-7; D may be TRBD1 (5 bases). Germline V gene sequence: CDR1 WNHNN, CDR2 SYGVQD (reference sequence). The CDR3 sequence is 13 residues long.